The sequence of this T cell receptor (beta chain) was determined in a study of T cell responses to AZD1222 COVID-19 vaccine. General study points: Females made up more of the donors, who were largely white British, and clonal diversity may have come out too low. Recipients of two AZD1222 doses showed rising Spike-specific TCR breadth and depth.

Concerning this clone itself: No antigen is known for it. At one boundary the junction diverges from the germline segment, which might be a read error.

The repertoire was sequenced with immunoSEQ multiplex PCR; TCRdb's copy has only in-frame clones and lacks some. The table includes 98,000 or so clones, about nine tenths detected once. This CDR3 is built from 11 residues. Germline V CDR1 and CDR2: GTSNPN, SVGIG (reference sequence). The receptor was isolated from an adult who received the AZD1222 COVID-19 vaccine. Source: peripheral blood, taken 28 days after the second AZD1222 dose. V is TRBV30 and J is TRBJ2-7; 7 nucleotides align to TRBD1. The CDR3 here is CAWSLGQARSF. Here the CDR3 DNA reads TGTGCCTGGAGTCTCGGACAGGCCAGAAGCTTC.